Reported below is one T cell receptor (beta chain). The sample belongs to a study of blood T cell repertoires in COVID-19. Methods used by the authors: Reference gene primer amplification gave estimated nucleated cell counts. TCRdb's table, derived via immunoSEQ multiplex PCR, lists solely in-frame clones and lacks some. V, J and clone size were drawn from that table, and D and trimming were deduced from the DNA. Among more than 150,000 clones listed, approximately 86% were seen once. Trimming cost V 1 base and J 6 bases; bases outside gene matches: 8. From germline, CDR1 is LGHDT and CDR2 YNNKEL (reference sequence). This CDR3 is built from 16 residues. Enrolment of Seattle patients took place during active infection, and they were followed longitudinally.

The V and J genes are TRBV3-1 (or the pseudogene TRBV3-2) and TRBJ2-7; TRBD2 aligns across 11 bases. The source of this sequence is a man between 60 and 70 years old with COVID-19, enrolled during active disease. The specimen sequenced was peripheral blood. The CDR3 loop is CASSQGFSGGAGEQYF. The CDR3, as DNA: TGTGCCAGCAGCCAAGGGTTTAGCGGGGGGGCGGGCGAGCAGTACTTC.